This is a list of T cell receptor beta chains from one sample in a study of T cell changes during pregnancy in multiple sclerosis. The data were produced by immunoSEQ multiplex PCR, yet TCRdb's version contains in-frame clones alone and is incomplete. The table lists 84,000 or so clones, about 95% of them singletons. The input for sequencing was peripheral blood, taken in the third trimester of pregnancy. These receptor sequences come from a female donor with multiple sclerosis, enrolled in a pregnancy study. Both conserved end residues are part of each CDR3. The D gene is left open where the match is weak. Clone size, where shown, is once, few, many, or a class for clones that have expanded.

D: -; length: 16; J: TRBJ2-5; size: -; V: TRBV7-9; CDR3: CASSLEHPQGGETQYF; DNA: TGTGCCAGCAGCTTAGAACACCCACAGGGTGGAGAGACCCAGTACTTC
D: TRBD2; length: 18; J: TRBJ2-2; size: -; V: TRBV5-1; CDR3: CASSLKGTTPPGTGELFF; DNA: TGCGCCAGCAGCTTGAAGGGGACTACACCTCCGGGGACCGGGGAGCTGTTTTTT
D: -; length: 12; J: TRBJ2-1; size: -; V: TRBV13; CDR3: CASSGAGNEQFF; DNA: TGTGCCAGCAGCGGAGCCGGGAATGAGCAGTTCTTC
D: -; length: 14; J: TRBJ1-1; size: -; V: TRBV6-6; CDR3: CASSYSAGDTEAFF; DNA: TGTGCCAGCAGTTACTCGGCGGGAGACACTGAAGCTTTCTTT
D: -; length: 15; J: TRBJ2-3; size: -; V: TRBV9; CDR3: CASSVGGGGTGTQYF; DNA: TGTGCCAGCAGCGTAGGCGGCGGGGGCACGGGTACGCAGTATTTT
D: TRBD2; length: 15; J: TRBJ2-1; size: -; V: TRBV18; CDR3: CASSVGLAGENEQFF; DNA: TGTGCCAGCTCGGTCGGACTAGCGGGGGAGAATGAGCAGTTCTTC
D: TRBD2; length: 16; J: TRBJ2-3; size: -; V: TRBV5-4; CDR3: CASSAPAGGSTDTQYF; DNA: TGTGCCAGCAGCGCCCCAGCGGGGGGCAGCACAGATACGCAGTATTTT
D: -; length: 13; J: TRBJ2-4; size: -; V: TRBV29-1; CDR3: CSVGFEAKNIQYF; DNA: TGCAGCGTTGGTTTCGAGGCCAAAAACATTCAGTACTTC
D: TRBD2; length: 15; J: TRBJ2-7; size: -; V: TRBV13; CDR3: CASSLPSGGAYEQYF; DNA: TGTGCCAGCAGCTTACCGAGCGGGGGGGCCTACGAGCAGTACTTC
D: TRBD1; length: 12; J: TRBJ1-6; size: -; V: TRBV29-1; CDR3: CSVRQGDSPLHF; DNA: TGCAGCGTGCGGCAGGGGGATTCACCCCTCCACTTT
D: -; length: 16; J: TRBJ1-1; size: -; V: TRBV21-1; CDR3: CASSKECQGLNTEAFF; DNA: TGTGCCAGCAGCAAGGAATGTCAGGGATTGAACACTGAAGCTTTCTTT
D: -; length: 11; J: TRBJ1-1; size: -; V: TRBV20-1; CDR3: CSALAVTEAFF; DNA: TGCAGTGCGTTGGCTGTCACTGAAGCTTTCTTT
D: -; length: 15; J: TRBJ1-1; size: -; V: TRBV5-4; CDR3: CASSFSAGVNTEAFF; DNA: TGTGCCAGCAGCTTCTCGGCAGGGGTGAACACTGAAGCTTTCTTT
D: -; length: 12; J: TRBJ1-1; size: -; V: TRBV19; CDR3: CASLRGNTEAFF; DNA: TGTGCCAGTCTCAGAGGTAACACTGAAGCTTTCTTT
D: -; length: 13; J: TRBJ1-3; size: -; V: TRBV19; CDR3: CASRQGSGNTIYF; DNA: TGTGCCAGTAGACAGGGCTCTGGAAACACCATATATTTT
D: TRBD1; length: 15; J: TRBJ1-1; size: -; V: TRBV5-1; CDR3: CASSFPGQMNTEAFF; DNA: TGCGCCAGCAGCTTCCCGGGACAGATGAACACTGAAGCTTTCTTT
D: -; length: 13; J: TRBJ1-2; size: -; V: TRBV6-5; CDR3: CASSQRLENGYTF; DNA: TGTGCCAGCAGTCAGCGGCTGGAAAATGGCTACACCTTC
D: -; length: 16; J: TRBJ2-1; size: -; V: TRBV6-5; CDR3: CASSYSWPAVGSEQFF; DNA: TGTGCCAGCAGTTACAGCTGGCCCGCGGTGGGGAGTGAGCAGTTCTTC
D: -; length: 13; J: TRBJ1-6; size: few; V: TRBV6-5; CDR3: CASSSRGNSPLHF; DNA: TGTGCCAGCAGTTCGCGGGGGAATTCACCCCTCCACTTT
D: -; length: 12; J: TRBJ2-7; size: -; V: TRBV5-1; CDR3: CASSTSSGEQYF; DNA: TGCGCCAGCAGCACCTCTTCCGGCGAGCAGTACTTC
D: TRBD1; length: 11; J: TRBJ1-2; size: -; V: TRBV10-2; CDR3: CAVQGSYGYTF; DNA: TGCGCCGTACAGGGGAGCTATGGCTACACCTTC
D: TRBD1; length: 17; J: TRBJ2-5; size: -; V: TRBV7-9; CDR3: CASSLGRTGEYQETQYF; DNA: TGTGCCAGCAGCTTAGGAAGGACAGGAGAGTACCAAGAGACCCAGTACTTC